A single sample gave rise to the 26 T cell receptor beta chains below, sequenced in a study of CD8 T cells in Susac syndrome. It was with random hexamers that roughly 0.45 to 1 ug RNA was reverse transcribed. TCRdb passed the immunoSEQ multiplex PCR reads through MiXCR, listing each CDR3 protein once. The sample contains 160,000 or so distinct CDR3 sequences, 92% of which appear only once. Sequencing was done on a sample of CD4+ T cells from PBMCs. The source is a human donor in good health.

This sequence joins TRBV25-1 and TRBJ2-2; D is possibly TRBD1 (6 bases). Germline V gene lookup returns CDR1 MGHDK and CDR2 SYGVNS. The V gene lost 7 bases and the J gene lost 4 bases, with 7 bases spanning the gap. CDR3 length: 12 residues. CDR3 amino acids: CASTRGTGELFF. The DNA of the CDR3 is TGTGCCAGCACCAGGGGCACCGGGGAGCTGTTTTTT.

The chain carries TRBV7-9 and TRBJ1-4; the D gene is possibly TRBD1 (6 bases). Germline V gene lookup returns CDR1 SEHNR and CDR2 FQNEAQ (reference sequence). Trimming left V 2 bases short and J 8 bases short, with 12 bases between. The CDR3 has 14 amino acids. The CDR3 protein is CASSLMQGQEKLFF. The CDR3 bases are TGTGCCAGCAGCTTAATGCAGGGACAAGAAAAACTGTTTTTT.

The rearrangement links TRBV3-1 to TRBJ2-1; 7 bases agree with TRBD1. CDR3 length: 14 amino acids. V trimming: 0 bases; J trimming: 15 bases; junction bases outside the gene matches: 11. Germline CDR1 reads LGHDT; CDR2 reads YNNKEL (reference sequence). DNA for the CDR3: TGTGCCAGCAGCCAAGATGGGACAGCCCAAGTTCGGTTCTTC. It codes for CASSQDGTAQVRFF.

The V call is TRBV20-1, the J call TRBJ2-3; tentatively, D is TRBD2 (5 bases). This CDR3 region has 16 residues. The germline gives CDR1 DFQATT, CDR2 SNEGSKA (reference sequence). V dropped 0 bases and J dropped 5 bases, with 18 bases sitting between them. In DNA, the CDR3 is TGCAGTGCTAGAGAGTTTGGAACTCCAAGCGGAGATACGCAGTATTTT. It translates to CSAREFGTPSGDTQYF.

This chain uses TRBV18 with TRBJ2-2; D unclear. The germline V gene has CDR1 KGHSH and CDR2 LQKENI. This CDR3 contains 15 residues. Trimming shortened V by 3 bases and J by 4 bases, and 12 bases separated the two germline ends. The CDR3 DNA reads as TGTGCCAGCTCACCCGGAGTAGACGGCACCGGGGAGCTGTTTTTT. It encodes CASSPGVDGTGELFF. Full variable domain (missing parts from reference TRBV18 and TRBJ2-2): NAGVMQNPRHLVRRRGQEARLRCSPMKGHSHVYWYRQLPEEGLKFMVYLQKENIIDESGMPKERFSAEFPKEGPSILRIQQVVRGDSAAYFCASSPGVDGTGELFFGEGSRLTVL.

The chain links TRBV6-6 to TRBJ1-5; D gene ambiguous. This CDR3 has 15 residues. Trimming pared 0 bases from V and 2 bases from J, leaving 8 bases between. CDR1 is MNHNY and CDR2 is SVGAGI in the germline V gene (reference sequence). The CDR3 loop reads CASSYSLRGNQPQHF. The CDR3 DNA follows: TGTGCCAGCAGTTACTCGTTAAGGGGCAATCAGCCCCAGCATTTT.

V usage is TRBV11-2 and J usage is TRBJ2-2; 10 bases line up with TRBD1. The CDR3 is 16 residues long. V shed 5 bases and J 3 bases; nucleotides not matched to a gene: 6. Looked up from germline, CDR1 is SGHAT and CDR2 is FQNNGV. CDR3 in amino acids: CASSRRQGAYTGELFF. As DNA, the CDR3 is TGTGCCAGCAGCCGACGACAGGGGGCTTACACCGGGGAGCTGTTTTTT.

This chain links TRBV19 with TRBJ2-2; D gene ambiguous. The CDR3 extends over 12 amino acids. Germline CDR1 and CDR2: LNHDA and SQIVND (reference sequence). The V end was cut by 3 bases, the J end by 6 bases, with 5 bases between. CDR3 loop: CASSIVPGELFF. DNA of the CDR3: TGTGCCAGTAGTATCGTACCCGGGGAGCTGTTTTTT. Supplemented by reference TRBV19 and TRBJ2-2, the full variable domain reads DGGITQSPKYLFRKEGQNVTLSCEQNLNHDAMYWYRQDPGQGLRLIYYSQIVNDFQKGDIAEGYSVSREKKESFPLTVTSAQKNPTAFYLCASSIVPGELFFGEGSRLTVL.

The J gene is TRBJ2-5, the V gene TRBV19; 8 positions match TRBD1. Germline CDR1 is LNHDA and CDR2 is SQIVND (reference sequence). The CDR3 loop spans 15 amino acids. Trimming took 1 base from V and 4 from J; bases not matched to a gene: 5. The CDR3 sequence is CASSIAGGSGETQYF. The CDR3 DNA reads TGTGCCAGTAGTATAGCAGGGGGCTCTGGAGAGACCCAGTACTTC.

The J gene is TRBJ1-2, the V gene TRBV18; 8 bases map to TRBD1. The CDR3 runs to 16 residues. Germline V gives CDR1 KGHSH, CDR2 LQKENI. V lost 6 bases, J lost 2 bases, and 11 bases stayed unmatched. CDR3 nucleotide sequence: TGTGCCAGCTCCCAAGACAGGGGCATGTCAAACTATGGCTACACCTTC. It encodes CASSQDRGMSNYGYTF. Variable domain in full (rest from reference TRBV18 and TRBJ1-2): NAGVMQNPRHLVRRRGQEARLRCSPMKGHSHVYWYRQLPEEGLKFMVYLQKENIIDESGMPKERFSAEFPKEGPSILRIQQVVRGDSAAYFCASSQDRGMSNYGYTFGSGTRLTVV.

The CDR3 protein is CASSFGDFNYGYTF. The DNA of the CDR3 is TGCGCCAGCAGCTTCGGAGATTTTAACTATGGCTACACCTTC. This chain links TRBV5-1 with TRBJ1-2; D gene ambiguous. V was pared by 2 bases and J by 1 base, with 9 bases between. Germline CDR1 is SGHRS and CDR2 is YFSETQ. The CDR3 contains 14 residues.

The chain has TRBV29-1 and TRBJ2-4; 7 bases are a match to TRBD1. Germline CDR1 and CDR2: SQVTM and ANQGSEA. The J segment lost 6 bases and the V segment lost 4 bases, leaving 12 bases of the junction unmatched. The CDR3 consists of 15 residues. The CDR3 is CSVGGPEGGTNIQYF. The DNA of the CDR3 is TGCAGCGTTGGAGGTCCAGAAGGGGGCACAAACATTCAGTACTTC. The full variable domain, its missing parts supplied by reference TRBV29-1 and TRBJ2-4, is SAVISQKPSRDICQRGTSLTIQCQVDSQVTMMFWYRQQPGQSLTLIATANQGSEATYESGFVIDKFPISRPNLTFSTLTVSNMSPEDSSIYLCSVGGPEGGTNIQYFGAGTRLSVL.

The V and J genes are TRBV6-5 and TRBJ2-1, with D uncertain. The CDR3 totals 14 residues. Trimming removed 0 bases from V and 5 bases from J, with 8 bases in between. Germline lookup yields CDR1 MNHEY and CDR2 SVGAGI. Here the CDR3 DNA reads TGTGCCAGCAGTTACTCGAAAGCCAACAATGAGCAGTTCTTC. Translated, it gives CASSYSKANNEQFF.

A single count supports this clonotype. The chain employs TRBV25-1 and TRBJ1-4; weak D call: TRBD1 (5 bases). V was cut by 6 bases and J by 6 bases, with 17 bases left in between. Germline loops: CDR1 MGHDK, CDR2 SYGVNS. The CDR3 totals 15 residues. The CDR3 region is CASRGLGLVDEKLFF. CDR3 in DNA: TGTGCCAGCAGGGGCTTGGGGCTCGTGGATGAAAAACTGTTTTTT. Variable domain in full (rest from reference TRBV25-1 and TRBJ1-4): EADIYQTPRYLVIGTGKKITLECSQTMGHDKMYWYQQDPGMELHLIHYSYGVNSTEKGDLSSESTVSRIRTEHFPLTLESARPSHTSQYLCASRGLGLVDEKLFFGSGTQLSVL.

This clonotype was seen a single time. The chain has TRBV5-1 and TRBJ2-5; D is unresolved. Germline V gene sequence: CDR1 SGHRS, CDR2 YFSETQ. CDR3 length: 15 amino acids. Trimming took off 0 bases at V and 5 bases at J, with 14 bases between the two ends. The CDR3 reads CASSLGVLEGETQYF. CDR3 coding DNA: TGCGCCAGCAGCTTGGGGGTCCTAGAAGGGGAGACCCAGTACTTC.

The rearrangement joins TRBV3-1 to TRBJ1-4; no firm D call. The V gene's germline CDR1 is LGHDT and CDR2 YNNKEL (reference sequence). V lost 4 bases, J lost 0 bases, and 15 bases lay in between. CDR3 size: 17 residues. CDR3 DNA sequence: TGTGCCAGCAGCCCCCTGAGAGCGTCGGCAACTAATGAAAAACTGTTTTTT. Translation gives CASSPLRASATNEKLFF.

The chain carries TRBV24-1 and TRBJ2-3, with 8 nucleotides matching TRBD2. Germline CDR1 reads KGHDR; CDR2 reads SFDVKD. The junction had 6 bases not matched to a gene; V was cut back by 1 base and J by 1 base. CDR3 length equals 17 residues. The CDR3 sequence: CATSDFPQTSGTDTQYF. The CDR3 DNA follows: TGTGCCACCAGTGATTTTCCCCAGACTAGCGGCACAGATACGCAGTATTTT.

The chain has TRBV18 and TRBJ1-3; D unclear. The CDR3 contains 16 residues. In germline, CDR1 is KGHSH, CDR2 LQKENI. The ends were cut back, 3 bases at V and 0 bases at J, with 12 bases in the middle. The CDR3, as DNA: TGTGCCAGCTCACCGGGGTCTGGCCTCTCTGGAAACACCATATATTTT. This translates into CASSPGSGLSGNTIYF.

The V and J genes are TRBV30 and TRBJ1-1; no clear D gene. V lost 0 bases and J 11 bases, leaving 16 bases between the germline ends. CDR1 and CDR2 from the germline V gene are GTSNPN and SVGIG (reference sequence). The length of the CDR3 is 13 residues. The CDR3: CAWSVRWASKAFF. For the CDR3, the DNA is TGTGCCTGGAGTGTACGCTGGGCCAGTAAGGCTTTCTTT. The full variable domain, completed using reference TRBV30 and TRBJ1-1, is SQTIHQWPATLVQPVGSPLSLECTVEGTSNPNLYWYRQAAGRGLQLLFYSVGIGQISSEVPQNLSASRPQDRQFILSSKKLLLSDSGFYLCAWSVRWASKAFFGQGTRLTVV.

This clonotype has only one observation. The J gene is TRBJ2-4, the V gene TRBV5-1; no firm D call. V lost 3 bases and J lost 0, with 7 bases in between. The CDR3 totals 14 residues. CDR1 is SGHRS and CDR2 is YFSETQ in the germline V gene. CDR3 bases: TGCGCCAGCAGCTCTCTACTAGCCAAAAACATTCAGTACTTC. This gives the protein CASSSLLAKNIQYF. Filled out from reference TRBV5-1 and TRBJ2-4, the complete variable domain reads KAGVTQTPRYLIKTRGQQVTLSCSPISGHRSVSWYQQTPGQGLQFLFEYFSETQRNKGNFPGRFSGRQFSNSRSEMNVSTLELGDSALYLCASSSLLAKNIQYFGAGTRLSVL.

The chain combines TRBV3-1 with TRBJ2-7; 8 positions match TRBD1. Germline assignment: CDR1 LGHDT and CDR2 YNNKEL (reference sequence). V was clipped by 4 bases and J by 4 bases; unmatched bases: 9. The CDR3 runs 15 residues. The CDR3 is CASSPDRGLAYEQYF. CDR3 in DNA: TGTGCCAGCAGCCCAGACAGGGGTTTAGCGTACGAGCAGTACTTC.

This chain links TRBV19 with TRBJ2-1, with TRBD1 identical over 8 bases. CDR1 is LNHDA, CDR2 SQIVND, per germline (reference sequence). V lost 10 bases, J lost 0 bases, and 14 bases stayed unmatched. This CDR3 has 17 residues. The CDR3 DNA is TGTGCCACCCTTAGCCAAGGACAGGGAAGCTCCTACAATGAGCAGTTCTTC. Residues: CATLSQGQGSSYNEQFF.

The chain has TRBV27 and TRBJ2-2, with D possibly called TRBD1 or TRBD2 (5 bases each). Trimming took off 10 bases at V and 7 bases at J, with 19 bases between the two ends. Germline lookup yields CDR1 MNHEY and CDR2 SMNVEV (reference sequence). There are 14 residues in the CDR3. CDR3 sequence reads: CATLRPFGGGELFF. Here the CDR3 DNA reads TGTGCCACCCTGAGGCCCTTTGGGGGCGGGGAGCTGTTTTTT.

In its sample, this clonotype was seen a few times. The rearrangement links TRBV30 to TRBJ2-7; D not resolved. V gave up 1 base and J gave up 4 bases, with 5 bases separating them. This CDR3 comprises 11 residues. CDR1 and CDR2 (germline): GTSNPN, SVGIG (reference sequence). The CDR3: CAWSGNYEQYF. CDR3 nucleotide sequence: TGTGCCTGGAGTGGGAATTACGAGCAGTACTTC.

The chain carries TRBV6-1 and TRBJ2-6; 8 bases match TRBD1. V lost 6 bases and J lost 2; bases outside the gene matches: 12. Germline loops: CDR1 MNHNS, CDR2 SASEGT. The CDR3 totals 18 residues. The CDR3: CASSPPAGGPPGANVLTF. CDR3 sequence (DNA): TGTGCCAGCAGCCCCCCGGCAGGGGGCCCCCCTGGGGCCAACGTCCTGACTTTC.

CDR3 in amino acids: CASSVWVASGETQYF. In DNA, the CDR3 is TGTGCCAGCAGTGTCTGGGTCGCCTCGGGAGAGACCCAGTACTTC. The V call is TRBV25-1, the J call TRBJ2-5; D is undetermined. The CDR3 totals 15 residues. V lost 4 bases, J lost 4 bases, and 16 bases lay in between. Germline V gene data show CDR1 as MGHDK and CDR2 as SYGVNS.